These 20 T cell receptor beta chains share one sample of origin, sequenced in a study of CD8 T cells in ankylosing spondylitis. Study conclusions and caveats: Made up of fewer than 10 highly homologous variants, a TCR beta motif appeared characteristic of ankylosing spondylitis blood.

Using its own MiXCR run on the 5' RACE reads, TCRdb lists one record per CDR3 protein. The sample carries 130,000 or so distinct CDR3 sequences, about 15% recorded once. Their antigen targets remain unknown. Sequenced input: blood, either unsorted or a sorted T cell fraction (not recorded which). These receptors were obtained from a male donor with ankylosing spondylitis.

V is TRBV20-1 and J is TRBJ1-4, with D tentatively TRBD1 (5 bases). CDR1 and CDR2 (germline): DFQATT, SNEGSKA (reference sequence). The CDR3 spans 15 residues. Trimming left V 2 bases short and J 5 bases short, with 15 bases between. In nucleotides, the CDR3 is TGCAGTGCTAGACAGCCGGGACGCCGCAATGAAAAACTGTTTTTT. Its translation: CSARQPGRRNEKLFF.

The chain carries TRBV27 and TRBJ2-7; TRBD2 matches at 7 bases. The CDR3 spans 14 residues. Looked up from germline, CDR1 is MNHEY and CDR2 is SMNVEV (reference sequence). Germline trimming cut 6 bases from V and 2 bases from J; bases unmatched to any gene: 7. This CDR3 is CASRPGGGAYEQYF. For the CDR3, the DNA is TGTGCCAGCAGGCCCGGGGGAGGGGCCTACGAGCAGTACTTC.

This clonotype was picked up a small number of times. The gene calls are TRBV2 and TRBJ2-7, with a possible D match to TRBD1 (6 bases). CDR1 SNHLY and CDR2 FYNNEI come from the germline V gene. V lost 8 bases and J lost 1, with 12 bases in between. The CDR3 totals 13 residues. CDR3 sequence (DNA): TGTGCCAGCGGGGGACATACATCCTACGAGCAGTACTTC. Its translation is CASGGHTSYEQYF. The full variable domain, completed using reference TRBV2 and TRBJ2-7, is EPEVTQTPSHQVTQMGQEVILRCVPISNHLYFYWYRQILGQKVEFLVSFYNNEISEKSEIFDDQFSVERPDGSNFTLKIRSTKLEDSAMYFCASGGHTSYEQYFGPGTRLTVT.

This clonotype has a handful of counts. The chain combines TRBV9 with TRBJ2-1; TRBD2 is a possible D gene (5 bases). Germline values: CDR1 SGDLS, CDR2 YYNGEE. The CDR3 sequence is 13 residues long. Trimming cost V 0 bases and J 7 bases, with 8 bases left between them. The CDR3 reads CASSVGGFNEQFF. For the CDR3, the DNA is TGTGCCAGCAGCGTAGGAGGGTTTAATGAGCAGTTCTTC.

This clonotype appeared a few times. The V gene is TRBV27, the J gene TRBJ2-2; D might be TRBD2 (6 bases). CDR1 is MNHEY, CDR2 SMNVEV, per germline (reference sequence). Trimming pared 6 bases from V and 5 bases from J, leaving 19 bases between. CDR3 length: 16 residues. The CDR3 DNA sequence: TGTGCCAGCAGGGGGCCCTCTAGCGAGAATACCGGGGAGCTGTTTTTT. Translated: CASRGPSSENTGELFF.

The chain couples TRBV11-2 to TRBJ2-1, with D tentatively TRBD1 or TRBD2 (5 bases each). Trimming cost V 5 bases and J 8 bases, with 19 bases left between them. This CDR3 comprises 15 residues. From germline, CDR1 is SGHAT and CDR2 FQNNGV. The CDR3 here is CASSPVRGWTDEQFF. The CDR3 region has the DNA TGTGCCAGCAGCCCAGTGAGGGGATGGACGGATGAGCAGTTCTTC.

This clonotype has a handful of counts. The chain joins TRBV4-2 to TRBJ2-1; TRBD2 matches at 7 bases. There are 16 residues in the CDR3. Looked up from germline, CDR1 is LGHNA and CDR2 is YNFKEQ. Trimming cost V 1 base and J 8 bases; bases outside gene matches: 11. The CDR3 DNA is TGTGCCAGCAGCCAAGCTGCGGGAGTAATTAGCTATGAGCAGTTCTTC. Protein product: CASSQAAGVISYEQFF.

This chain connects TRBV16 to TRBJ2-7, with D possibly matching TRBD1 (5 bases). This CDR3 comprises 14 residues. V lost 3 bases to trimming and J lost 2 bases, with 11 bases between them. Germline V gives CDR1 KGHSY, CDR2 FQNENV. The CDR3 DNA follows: TGTGCCAGCAGCCATGGGGCCATGCCCTACGAGCAGTACTTC. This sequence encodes CASSHGAMPYEQYF.

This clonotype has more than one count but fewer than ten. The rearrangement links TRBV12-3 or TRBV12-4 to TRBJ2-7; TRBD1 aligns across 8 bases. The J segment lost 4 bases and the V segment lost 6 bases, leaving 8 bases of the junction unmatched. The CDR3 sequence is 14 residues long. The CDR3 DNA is TGTGCCAGCAGACATGACAGGGGTCAATACGAGCAGTACTTC. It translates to CASRHDRGQYEQYF.

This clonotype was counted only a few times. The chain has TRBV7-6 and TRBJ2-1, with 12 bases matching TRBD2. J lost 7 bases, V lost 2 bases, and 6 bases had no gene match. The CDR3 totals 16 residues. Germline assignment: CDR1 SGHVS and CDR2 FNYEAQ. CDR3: CASSLTTSGSKNEQFF. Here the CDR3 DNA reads TGTGCCAGCAGCTTAACGACTAGCGGGAGTAAGAATGAGCAGTTCTTC. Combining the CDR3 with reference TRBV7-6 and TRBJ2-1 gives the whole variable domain GAGVSQSPRYKVTKRGQDVALRCDPISGHVSLYWYRQALGQGPEFLTYFNYEAQQDKSGLPNDRFSAERPEGSISTLTIQRTEQRDSAMYRCASSLTTSGSKNEQFFGPGTRLTVL.

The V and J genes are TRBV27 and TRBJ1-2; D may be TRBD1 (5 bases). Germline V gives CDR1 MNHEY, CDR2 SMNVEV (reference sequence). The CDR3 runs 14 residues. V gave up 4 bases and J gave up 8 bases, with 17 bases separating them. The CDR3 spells CASSWRGPSGGYTF. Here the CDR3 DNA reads TGTGCCAGCAGTTGGCGGGGCCCTAGTGGGGGCTACACCTTC.

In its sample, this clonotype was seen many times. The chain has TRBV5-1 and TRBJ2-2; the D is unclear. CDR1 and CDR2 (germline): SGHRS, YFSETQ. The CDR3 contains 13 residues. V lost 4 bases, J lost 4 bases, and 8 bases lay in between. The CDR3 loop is CASSPERTGELFF. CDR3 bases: TGCGCCAGCAGCCCCGAGCGCACCGGGGAGCTGTTTTTT.

The CDR3, as DNA: TGTGCCAGCAGCCTTAGCGGGAGAGGTACAGATACGCAGTATTTT. Amino acid sequence: CASSLSGRGTDTQYF. This chain uses TRBV7-8 with TRBJ2-3, with 9 bases matching TRBD2. The CDR3 covers 15 residues. Unmatched junction bases numbered 6, after V lost 5 bases and J lost 3 bases. Germline V CDR1 and CDR2: SGHVS, FQNEAQ.

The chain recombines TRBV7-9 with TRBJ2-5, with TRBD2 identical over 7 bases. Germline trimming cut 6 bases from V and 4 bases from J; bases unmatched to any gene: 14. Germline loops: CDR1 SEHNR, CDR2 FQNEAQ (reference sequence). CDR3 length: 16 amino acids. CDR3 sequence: CASSHTTGPGGETQYF. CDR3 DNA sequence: TGTGCCAGCAGTCACACCACGGGGCCGGGGGGAGAGACCCAGTACTTC.

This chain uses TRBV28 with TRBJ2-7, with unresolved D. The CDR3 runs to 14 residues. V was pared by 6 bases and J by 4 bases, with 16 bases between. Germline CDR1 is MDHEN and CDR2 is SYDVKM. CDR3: CASSPLWGGYEQYF. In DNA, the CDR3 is TGTGCCAGCAGCCCATTATGGGGTGGTTACGAGCAGTACTTC.

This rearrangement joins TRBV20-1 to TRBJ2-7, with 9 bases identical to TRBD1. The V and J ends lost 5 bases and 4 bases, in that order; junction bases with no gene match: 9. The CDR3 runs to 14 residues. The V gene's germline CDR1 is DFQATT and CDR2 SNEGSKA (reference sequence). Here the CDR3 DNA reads TGCAGTGCTGTCGAGACAGGGGGGTGGTACGAGCAGTACTTC. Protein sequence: CSAVETGGWYEQYF.

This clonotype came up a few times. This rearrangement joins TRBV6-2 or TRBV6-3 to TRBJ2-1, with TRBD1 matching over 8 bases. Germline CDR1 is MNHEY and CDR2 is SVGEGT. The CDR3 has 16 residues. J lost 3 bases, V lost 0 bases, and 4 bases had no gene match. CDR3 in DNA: TGTGCCAGCAGTTACTCGGACAGGGTAGGCTACAATGAGCAGTTCTTC. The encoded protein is CASSYSDRVGYNEQFF.

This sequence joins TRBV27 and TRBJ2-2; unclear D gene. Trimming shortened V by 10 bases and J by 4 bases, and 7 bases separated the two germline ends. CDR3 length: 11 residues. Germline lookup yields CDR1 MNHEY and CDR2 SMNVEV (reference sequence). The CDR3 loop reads CATLGTGELFF. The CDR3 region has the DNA TGTGCCACCCTAGGCACCGGGGAGCTGTTTTTT.

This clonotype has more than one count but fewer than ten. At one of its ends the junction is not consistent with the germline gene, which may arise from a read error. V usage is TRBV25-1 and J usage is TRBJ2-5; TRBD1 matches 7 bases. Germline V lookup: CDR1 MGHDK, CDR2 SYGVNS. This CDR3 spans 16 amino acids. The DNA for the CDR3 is TGTGCCAGCAGGGGCCCCGACAGGGAAAAAAAAGATACCCAGTACTTC. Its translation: CASRGPDREKKDTQYF.

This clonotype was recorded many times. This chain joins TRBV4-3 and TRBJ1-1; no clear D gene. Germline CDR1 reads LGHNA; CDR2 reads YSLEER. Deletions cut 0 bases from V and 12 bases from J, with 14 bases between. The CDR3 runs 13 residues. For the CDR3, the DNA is TGCGCCAGCAGCCAAGAGGTCAGCTCGATTCCTTTCTTT. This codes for CASSQEVSSIPFF.